These 27 T cell receptor beta chains originate from one sample sequenced in a study of regulatory T cells in long-lasting Graves disease. Regarding time point: persistent/refractory GD, antithyroid drugs over 5 years with positive TRAb. Following extraction of RNA from PBMCs, that RNA was used to make the TCR library. CDR3-region Arm-PCR and iRepertoire HTBI primers produced the TCR beta libraries. TCRdb re-derived calls from the multiplex PCR reads in MiXCR, one entry per CDR3 protein. The data hold about 420,000 distinct CDR3 sequences, with around 24% observed a single time. The input for sequencing was peripheral blood mononuclear cells (PBMCs), taken when the disease was refractory, from a patient treated with antithyroid drugs. These receptors all stem from a female donor with Graves disease.

This chain uses TRBV5-1 with TRBJ2-2; D not resolved. Germline assignment: CDR1 SGHRS and CDR2 YFSETQ. This CDR3 region has 15 residues. Trimming stripped 2 bases from V and 1 base from J, with 9 bases between. Written as DNA, the CDR3 is TGCGCCAGCAGCTTCGAGGAGCTGAACACCGGGGAGCTGTTTTTT. Its translation is CASSFEELNTGELFF.

The chain has TRBV5-6 and TRBJ2-2, with D unclear. The CDR3 has 15 residues. Deletions cut 0 bases from V and 4 bases from J, with 10 bases between. The germline V gene has CDR1 SGHDT and CDR2 YYEEEE. The CDR3 DNA reads TGTGCCAGCAGCTTGGTTCGGCAGTTCACCGGGGAGCTGTTTTTT. Translating it yields CASSLVRQFTGELFF.

The rearrangement links TRBV2 to TRBJ2-3; D gene unclear. CDR1 SNHLY and CDR2 FYNNEI come from the germline V gene. The V end lost 7 bases, the J end lost 2 bases, and 10 bases lay between the germline ends. This CDR3 is 13 amino acids long. This CDR3 reads CASTGRDTDTQYF. CDR3 DNA sequence: TGTGCCAGCACAGGCCGAGACACAGATACGCAGTATTTT.

This chain links TRBV6-1 with TRBJ2-3; TRBD2 matches 9 bases. The V gene end was trimmed by 5 bases and the J gene end by 2 bases; junction bases not matched to a gene: 8. The germline gives CDR1 MNHNS, CDR2 SASEGT. The length of the CDR3 is 16 residues. Here the CDR3 DNA reads TGTGCCAGCAGTCCTTACCCTAGCGGGGTCACAGATACGCAGTATTTT. As protein: CASSPYPSGVTDTQYF.

The chain employs TRBV28 and TRBJ2-1; 8 positions agree with TRBD2. This CDR3 has 17 amino acids. V shed 5 bases and J 1 base; nucleotides not matched to a gene: 10. Per germline, CDR1 MDHEN and CDR2 SYDVKM. CDR3 residues: CASSRRGLGGSYNEQFF. CDR3 nucleotide sequence: TGTGCCAGCAGTCGTAGGGGACTAGGGGGTTCCTACAATGAGCAGTTCTTC.

This chain joins TRBV7-9 and TRBJ2-5; D assignment may be TRBD1 or TRBD2 (5 bases each). The germline V and J ends were trimmed by 1 base and 5 bases, with 14 bases remaining between them. The CDR3 is 15 residues long. CDR1 is SEHNR and CDR2 is FQNEAQ in the germline V gene (reference sequence). DNA for the CDR3: TGTGCCAGCAGCTTAGGTTGGGGGTTCGGCGAGACCCAGTACTTC. This gives the protein CASSLGWGFGETQYF.

As for this clonotype: This CDR3 fails to terminate in the conserved phenylalanine or tryptophan, so it likely reflects a read error. This chain links TRBV30 with TRBJ1-6; D is possibly TRBD1 (5 bases). This CDR3 has 13 residues. V was trimmed by 3 bases and J by 9 bases, leaving 12 bases between them. CDR1 and CDR2 (germline): GTSNPN, SVGIG (reference sequence). CDR3 loop: CAWRRGVGSPLHL. The CDR3 coding sequence is TGTGCCTGGAGACGGGGGGTTGGTTCACCCCTCCACCTT.

The V call is TRBV6-2 or TRBV6-3, the J call TRBJ2-1; 7 bases are shared with TRBD1. The CDR3 is 16 residues long. Trimming at V came to 4 bases and at J to 0 bases, leaving 6 bases not matched to a gene. Looked up from germline, CDR1 is MNHEY and CDR2 is SVGEGT. CDR3 sequence: CASSLTGRISYNEQFF. As DNA, the CDR3 is TGTGCCAGCAGTTTGACAGGGAGAATCTCCTACAATGAGCAGTTCTTC.

This sequence joins TRBV6-9 and TRBJ1-3, with TRBD1 as a possible D gene (6 bases). Germline CDR1 and CDR2: MNHGY and SVAAGI. V lost 3 bases to trimming and J lost 2 bases, with 11 bases between them. The CDR3 runs to 15 residues. DNA of the CDR3: TGTGCCAGCAGTTACCAGGGGATCGCTGGAAACACCATATATTTT. Encoded protein: CASSYQGIAGNTIYF.

The table lists this clonotype with many counts. J is TRBJ2-7 and V is TRBV11-2; 7 bases are a match to TRBD1. Germline CDR1 is SGHAT and CDR2 is FQNNGV. The CDR3 runs 14 residues. With V trimmed by 1 base and J by 5 bases, 5 bases remained unmatched. DNA of the CDR3: TGTGCCAGCAGCTTAGGACAGGGTCCCCACGAGCAGTACTTC. It translates to CASSLGQGPHEQYF.

The V and J genes are TRBV5-6 and TRBJ2-3, with no clear D. The ends were cut back, 0 bases at V and 7 bases at J, with 12 bases in the middle. CDR3 length: 14 residues. CDR1 and CDR2 (germline): SGHDT, YYEEEE. The CDR3 nucleotides read TGTGCCAGCAGCTTGGACTCGGCAAGTTATACGCAGTATTTT. Translating it yields CASSLDSASYTQYF.

This clonotype appeared many times. V and J are TRBV2 and TRBJ1-6, with 7 bases that match TRBD1. J was trimmed by 5 bases and V by 6 bases; bases with no gene match: 4. CDR1 and CDR2 (germline): SNHLY, FYNNEI. This CDR3 region has 14 residues. CDR3 sequence (DNA): TGTGCCAGCAGGGACAGGAGACATAATTCACCCCTCCACTTT. This gives the protein CASRDRRHNSPLHF.

This clonotype occurred a few times. The genes are TRBV24-1 and TRBJ1-5, with D hard to call. Trimming removed 5 bases at V and 0 bases at J, with 7 bases between. Germline lookup yields CDR1 KGHDR and CDR2 SFDVKD. The CDR3 is made up of 14 amino acids. This chain's CDR3 is CATSVRNSNQPQHF. The CDR3 nucleotides read TGTGCCACCAGTGTCAGGAATAGCAATCAGCCCCAGCATTTT.

J is TRBJ2-6 and V is TRBV11-1, with D tentatively TRBD2 (5 bases). Germline V gene data show CDR1 as SGHAT and CDR2 as FQDESV (reference sequence). The CDR3 is 20 amino acids. Trimming left V 1 base short and J 0 bases short, with 19 bases between. Written as DNA, the CDR3 is TGTGCCAGCAGCTTAGAGAGTAGGCGGGCTGCCCTCTCTGGGGCCAACGTCCTGACTTTC. As protein: CASSLESRRAALSGANVLTF.

This clonotype was found many times. The chain links TRBV11-2 to TRBJ1-6; D gene ambiguous. V gave up 1 base and J gave up 6 bases, with 7 bases separating them. Germline V gene sequence: CDR1 SGHAT, CDR2 FQNNGV. CDR3 length: 14 amino acids. Written as DNA, the CDR3 is TGTGCCAGCAGCTTAGGTCGGACTAATTCACCCCTCCACTTT. Translating gives CASSLGRTNSPLHF.

The chain couples TRBV4-1 to TRBJ2-2; 7 nucleotides line up with TRBD2. This CDR3 region has 17 residues. V was pared by 1 base and J by 1 base, with 6 bases of the junction left unmatched. Germline CDR1 and CDR2: MGHRA and YSYEKL. The CDR3 loop is CASSQGASGLNTGELFF. In DNA form, the CDR3 reads TGCGCCAGCAGCCAAGGGGCTAGCGGACTGAACACCGGGGAGCTGTTTTTT.

This clonotype was observed a handful of times. The rearrangement links TRBV28 to TRBJ1-5, with TRBD1 as a possible D gene (5 bases). V was shortened by 2 bases and J by 3 bases, with 14 bases between the two germline ends. The CDR3 contains 16 residues. CDR1 is MDHEN, CDR2 SYDVKM, per germline. CDR3 sequence: CASSLETGNSNQPQHF. The CDR3 nucleotides read TGTGCCAGCAGTTTAGAAACAGGCAATTCCAATCAGCCCCAGCATTTT.

This clonotype was seen many times. V is TRBV7-2 and J is TRBJ1-1; D unclear. This CDR3 spans 13 amino acids. Trimming took 5 bases from V and 2 from J, leaving 9 bases between them. CDR1 SGHTA and CDR2 FQGNSA come from the germline V gene. The CDR3 region is CASSRPFNTEAFF. CDR3 DNA sequence: TGTGCCAGCAGCCGACCCTTTAACACTGAAGCTTTCTTT.

This clonotype was seen at least ten times. This chain connects TRBV2 to TRBJ1-2, with D possibly TRBD1 on 6 matching bases. Germline CDR1 reads SNHLY; CDR2 reads FYNNEI. The ends were cut back, 7 bases at V and 5 bases at J, with 14 bases in the middle. This CDR3 contains 13 residues. CDR3 region: CASTPLTGYGYTF. DNA for the CDR3: TGTGCCAGCACCCCATTGACAGGATATGGCTACACCTTC.

This clonotype was seen a handful of times. The chain links TRBV6-2 or TRBV6-3 to TRBJ2-7; D possibly corresponds to TRBD2 (6 bases). Deletions cut 4 bases from V and 7 bases from J, with 20 bases between. The germline CDR1 and CDR2 sequences are MNHEY and SVGEGT. The CDR3 is 15 amino acids. The CDR3 here is CASSFPGLALEEQYF. For the CDR3, the DNA is TGTGCCAGCAGTTTTCCGGGACTGGCTTTAGAAGAGCAGTACTTC.

The sample holds many counts of this clonotype. The chain combines TRBV12-3 or TRBV12-4 with TRBJ1-2; TRBD1 matches 11 bases. The V segment lost 6 bases and the J segment 11 bases; nucleotides outside the gene matches: 11. CDR3 length: 14 residues. CDR3 DNA sequence: TGTGCCAGCAGACTAGCCGGGACAGGGGGAGTTTACACCTTC. Amino acid sequence: CASRLAGTGGVYTF.

Note on this clonotype: The germline gene is not matched at one end of the junction; a read error may be the cause. The CDR3 loop is CSVEELSNYGYTF. The CDR3 DNA reads TGCAGCGTTGAGGAGCTTTCTAACTATGGCTATACCTTC. The genes are TRBV29-1 and TRBJ1-2; D unclear. This CDR3 has 13 residues. The V gene's germline CDR1 is SQVTM and CDR2 ANQGSEA.

This clonotype was seen a handful of times. The chain is built from TRBV11-1 and TRBJ2-7, with 10 bases aligning to TRBD2. This CDR3 has 15 residues. Per germline, CDR1 SGHAT and CDR2 FQDESV (reference sequence). Germline trimming cut 1 base from V and 2 bases from J; bases unmatched to any gene: 2. The CDR3 bases are TGTGCCAGCAGCTTAGGCAGCGGGAGGGCCTACGAGCAGTACTTC. Its translation: CASSLGSGRAYEQYF.

On this clonotype itself: A much larger clone is a single base away; this may be a read error. The chain combines TRBV12-3 or TRBV12-4 with TRBJ2-7; no clear D. The V end lost 1 base, the J end lost 4 bases, and 14 bases lay between the germline ends. This CDR3 has 15 amino acids. The CDR3 DNA follows: TGTGCCAGCAGTTTAGATGAGACCTGGTCGTACGAGCAGTACTTC. This translates into CASSLDETWSYEQYF.

The rearrangement uses TRBV25-1 and TRBJ1-2; D ambiguous. Germline V gene sequence: CDR1 MGHDK, CDR2 SYGVNS. The germline V and J ends were trimmed by 1 base and 4 bases, with 4 bases remaining between them. CDR3 length equals 12 residues. The CDR3 loop reads CASSESSYGYTF. DNA of the CDR3: TGTGCCAGCAGTGAATCCAGCTATGGCTACACCTTC.

This clonotype was picked up a small number of times. The chain employs TRBV13 and TRBJ2-7; a possible D gene is TRBD2 (6 bases). The CDR3 consists of 15 residues. Germline assignment: CDR1 PRHDT and CDR2 FYEKMQ (reference sequence). Trimming pared 6 bases from V and 4 bases from J, leaving 19 bases between. The CDR3, as DNA: TGTGCCAGCAGTATTACGGGGCGGGAAGGATACGAGCAGTACTTC. It encodes CASSITGREGYEQYF.

Comments on this clonotype: A read error may be the cause here, since a much bigger clone is one base away. The chain couples TRBV2 to TRBJ1-1, with a possible D match to TRBD1 (5 bases). The ends were cut back, 0 bases at V and 4 bases at J, with 12 bases in the middle. The CDR3 consists of 15 residues. Germline assignment: CDR1 SNHLY and CDR2 FYNNEI. DNA for the CDR3: TGTGCCAGCAGTGAAGCGTGGGGCGCGTTCACTGAAGCTTTCTTT. It yields the protein CASSEAWGAFTEAFF.